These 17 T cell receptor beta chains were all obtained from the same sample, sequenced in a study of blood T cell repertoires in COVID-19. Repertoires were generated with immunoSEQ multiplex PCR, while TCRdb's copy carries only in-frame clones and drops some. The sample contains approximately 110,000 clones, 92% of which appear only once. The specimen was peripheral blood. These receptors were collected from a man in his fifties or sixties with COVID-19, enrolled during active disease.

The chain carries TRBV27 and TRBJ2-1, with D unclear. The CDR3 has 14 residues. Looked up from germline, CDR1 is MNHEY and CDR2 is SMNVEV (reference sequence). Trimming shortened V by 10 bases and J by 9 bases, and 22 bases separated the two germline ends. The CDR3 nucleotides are TGTGCCAACATACCCTGTGGTCCCTCTGGTGAGCAGTTCTTC. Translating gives CANIPCGPSGEQFF.

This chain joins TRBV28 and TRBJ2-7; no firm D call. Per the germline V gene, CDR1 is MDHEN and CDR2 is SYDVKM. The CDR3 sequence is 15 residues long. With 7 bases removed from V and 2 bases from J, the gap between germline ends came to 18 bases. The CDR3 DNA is TGTGCCAGCAATTCCCCCGGCGGTTCCGCCTACGAGCAGTACTTC. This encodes CASNSPGGSAYEQYF.

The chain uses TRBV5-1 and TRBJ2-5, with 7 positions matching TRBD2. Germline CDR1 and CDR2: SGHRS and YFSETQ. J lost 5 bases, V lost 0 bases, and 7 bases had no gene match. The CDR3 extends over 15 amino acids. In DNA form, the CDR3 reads TGCGCCAGCAGCTTGGTGGCGGGAGCAGGGGAGACCCAGTACTTC. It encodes CASSLVAGAGETQYF. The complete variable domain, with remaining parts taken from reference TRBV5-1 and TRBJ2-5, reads KAGVTQTPRYLIKTRGQQVTLSCSPISGHRSVSWYQQTPGQGLQFLFEYFSETQRNKGNFPGRFSGRQFSNSRSEMNVSTLELGDSALYLCASSLVAGAGETQYFGPGTRLLVL.

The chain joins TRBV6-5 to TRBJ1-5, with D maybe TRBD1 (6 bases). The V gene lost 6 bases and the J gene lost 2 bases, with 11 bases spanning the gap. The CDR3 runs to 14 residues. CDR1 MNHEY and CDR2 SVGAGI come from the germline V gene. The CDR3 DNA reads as TGTGCCAGCAGGGGAGGGGGGGGCAATCAGCCCCAGCATTTT. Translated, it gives CASRGGGGNQPQHF.

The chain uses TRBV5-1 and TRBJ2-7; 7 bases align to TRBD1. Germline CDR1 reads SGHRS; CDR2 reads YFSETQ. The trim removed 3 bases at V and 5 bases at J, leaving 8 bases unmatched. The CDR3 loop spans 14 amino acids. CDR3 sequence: CASSYTGAPHEQYV. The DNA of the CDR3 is TGCGCCAGCAGCTACACAGGGGCTCCCCACGAGCAGTACGTC.

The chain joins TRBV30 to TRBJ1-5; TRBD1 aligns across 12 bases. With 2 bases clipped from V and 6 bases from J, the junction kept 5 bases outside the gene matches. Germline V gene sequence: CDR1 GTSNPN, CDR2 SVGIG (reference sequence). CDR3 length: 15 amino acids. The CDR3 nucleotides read TGTGCCTGGAGTTCGGGACAGGGGGCGAGTCAGCCCCAGCATTTT. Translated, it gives CAWSSGQGASQPQHF.

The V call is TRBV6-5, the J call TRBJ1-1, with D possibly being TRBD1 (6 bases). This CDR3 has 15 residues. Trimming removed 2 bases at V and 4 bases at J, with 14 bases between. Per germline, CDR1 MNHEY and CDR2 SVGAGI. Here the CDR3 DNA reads TGTGCCAGCAGTTACGCCGCAGGGGTTGGCACTGAAGCTTTCTTT. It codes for CASSYAAGVGTEAFF.

The CDR3 protein is CASSMGREVGYTF. In DNA form, the CDR3 reads TGTGCCAGTAGTATGGGACGGGAGGTTGGCTACACCTTC. The chain uses TRBV19 and TRBJ1-2; D is possibly TRBD1 (5 bases). Trimming took off 3 bases at V and 7 bases at J, with 12 bases between the two ends. The CDR3 covers 13 residues. CDR1 is LNHDA and CDR2 is SQIVND in the germline V gene (reference sequence).

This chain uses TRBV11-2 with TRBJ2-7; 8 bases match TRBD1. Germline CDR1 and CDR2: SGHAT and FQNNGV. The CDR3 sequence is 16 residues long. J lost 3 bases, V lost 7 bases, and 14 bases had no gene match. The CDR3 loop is CASTFLTGTGVYEQYF. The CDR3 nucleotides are TGTGCCAGCACCTTCTTAACCGGGACAGGCGTCTACGAGCAGTACTTC.

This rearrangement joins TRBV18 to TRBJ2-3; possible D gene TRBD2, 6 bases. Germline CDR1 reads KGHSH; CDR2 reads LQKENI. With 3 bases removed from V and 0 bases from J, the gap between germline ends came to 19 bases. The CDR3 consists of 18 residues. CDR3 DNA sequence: TGTGCCAGCTCACCCCGAGCGGGTGTACCCTCTAGCACAGATACGCAGTATTTT. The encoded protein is CASSPRAGVPSSTDTQYF.

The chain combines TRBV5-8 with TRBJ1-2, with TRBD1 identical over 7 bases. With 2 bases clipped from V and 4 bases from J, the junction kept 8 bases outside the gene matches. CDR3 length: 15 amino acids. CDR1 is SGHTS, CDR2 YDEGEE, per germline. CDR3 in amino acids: CASSFGTDEIYGYTF. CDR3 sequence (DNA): TGTGCCAGCAGCTTCGGGACAGATGAAATCTATGGCTACACCTTC. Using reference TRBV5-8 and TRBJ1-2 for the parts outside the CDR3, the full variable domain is EAGVTQSPTHLIKTRGQQATLRCSPISGHTSVYWYQQALGLGLQFLLWYDEGEERNRGNFPPRFSGRQFPNYSSELNVNALELEDSALYLCASSFGTDEIYGYTFGSGTRLTVV.

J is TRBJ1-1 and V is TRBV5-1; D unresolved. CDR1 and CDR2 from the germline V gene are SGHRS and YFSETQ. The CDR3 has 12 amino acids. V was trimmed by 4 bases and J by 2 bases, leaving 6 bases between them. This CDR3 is CASSEGNTEAFF. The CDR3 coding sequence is TGCGCCAGCAGCGAGGGTAACACTGAAGCTTTCTTT.

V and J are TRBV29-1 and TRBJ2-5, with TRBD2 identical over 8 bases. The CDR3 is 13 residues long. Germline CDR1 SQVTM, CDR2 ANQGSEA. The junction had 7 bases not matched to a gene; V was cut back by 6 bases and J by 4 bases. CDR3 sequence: CSVVAGSRETQYF. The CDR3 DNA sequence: TGCAGCGTCGTAGCGGGAAGCCGAGAGACCCAGTACTTC.

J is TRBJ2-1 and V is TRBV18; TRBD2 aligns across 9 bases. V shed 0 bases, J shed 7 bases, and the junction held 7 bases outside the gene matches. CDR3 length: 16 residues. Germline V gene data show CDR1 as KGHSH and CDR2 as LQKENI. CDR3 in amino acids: CASSPPVIAGVNEQFF. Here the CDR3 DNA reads TGTGCCAGCTCACCACCGGTAATAGCGGGAGTGAATGAGCAGTTCTTC.

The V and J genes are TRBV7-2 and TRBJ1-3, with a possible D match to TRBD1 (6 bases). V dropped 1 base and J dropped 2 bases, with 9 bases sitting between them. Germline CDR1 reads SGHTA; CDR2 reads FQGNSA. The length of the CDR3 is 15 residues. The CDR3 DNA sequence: TGTGCCAGCAGCTTAGGAGGGGGTCCTGGAAACACCATATATTTT. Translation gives CASSLGGGPGNTIYF.

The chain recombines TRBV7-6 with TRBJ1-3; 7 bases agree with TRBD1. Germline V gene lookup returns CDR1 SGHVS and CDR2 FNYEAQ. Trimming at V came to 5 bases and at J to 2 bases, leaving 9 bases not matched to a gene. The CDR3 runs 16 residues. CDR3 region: CASSRDRVAPGNTIYF. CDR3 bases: TGTGCCAGCAGCCGAGACAGGGTAGCTCCTGGAAACACCATATATTTT.

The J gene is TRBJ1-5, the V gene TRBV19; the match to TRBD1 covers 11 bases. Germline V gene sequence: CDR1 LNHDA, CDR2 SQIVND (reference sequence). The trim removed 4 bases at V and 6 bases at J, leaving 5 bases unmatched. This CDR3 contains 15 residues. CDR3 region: CASSRGQGGIQPQHF. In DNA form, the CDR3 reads TGTGCCAGTAGTAGGGGACAGGGGGGGATTCAGCCCCAGCATTTT.